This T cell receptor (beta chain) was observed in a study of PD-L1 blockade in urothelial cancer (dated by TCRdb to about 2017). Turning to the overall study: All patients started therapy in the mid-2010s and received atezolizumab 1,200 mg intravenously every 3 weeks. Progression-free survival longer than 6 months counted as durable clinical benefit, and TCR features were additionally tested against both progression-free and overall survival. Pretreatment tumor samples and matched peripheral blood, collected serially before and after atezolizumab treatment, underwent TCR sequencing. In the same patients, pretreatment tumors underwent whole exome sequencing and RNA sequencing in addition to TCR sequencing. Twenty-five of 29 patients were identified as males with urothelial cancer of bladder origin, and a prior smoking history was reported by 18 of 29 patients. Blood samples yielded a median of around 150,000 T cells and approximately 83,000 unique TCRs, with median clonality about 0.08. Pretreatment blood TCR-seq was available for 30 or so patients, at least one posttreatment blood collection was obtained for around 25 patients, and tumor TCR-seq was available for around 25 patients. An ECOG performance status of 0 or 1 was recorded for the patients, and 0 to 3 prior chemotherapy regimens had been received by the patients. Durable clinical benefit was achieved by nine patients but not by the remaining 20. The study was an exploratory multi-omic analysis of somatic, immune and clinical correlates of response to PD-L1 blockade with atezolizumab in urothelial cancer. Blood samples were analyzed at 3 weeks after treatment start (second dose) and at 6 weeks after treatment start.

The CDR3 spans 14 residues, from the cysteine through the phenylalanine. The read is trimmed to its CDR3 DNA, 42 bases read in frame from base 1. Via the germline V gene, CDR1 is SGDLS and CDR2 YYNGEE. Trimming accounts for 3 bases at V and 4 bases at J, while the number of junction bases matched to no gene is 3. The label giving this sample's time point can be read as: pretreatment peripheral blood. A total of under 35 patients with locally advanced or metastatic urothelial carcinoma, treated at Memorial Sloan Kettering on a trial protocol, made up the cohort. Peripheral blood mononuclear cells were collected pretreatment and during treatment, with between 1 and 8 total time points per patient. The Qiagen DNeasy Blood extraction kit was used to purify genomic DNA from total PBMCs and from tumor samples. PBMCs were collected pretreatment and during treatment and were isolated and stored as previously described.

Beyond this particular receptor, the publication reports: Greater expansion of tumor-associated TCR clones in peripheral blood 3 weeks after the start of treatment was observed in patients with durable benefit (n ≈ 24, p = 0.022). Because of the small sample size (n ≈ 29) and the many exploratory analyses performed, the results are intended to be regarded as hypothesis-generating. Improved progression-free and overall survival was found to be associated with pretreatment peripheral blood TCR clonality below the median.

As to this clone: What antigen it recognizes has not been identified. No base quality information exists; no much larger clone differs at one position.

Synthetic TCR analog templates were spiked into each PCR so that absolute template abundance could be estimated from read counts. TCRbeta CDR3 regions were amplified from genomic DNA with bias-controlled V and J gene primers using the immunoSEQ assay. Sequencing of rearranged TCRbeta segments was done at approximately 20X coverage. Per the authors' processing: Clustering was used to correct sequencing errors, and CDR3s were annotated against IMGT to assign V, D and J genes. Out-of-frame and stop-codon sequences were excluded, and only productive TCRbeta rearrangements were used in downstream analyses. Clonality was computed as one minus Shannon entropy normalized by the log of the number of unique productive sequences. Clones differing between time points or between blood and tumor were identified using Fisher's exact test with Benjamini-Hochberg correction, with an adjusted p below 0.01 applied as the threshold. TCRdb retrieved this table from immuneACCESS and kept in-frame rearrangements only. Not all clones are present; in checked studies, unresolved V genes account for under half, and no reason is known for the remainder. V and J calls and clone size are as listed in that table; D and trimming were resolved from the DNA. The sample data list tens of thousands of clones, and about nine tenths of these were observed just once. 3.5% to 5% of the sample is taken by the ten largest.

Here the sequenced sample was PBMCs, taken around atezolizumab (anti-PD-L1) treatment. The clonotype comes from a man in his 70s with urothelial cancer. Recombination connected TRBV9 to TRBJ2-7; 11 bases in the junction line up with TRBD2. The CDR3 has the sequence CASSATSGSYEQYF. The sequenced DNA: TGTGCCAGCAGCGCCACTAGCGGGAGTTACGAGCAGTACTTC.